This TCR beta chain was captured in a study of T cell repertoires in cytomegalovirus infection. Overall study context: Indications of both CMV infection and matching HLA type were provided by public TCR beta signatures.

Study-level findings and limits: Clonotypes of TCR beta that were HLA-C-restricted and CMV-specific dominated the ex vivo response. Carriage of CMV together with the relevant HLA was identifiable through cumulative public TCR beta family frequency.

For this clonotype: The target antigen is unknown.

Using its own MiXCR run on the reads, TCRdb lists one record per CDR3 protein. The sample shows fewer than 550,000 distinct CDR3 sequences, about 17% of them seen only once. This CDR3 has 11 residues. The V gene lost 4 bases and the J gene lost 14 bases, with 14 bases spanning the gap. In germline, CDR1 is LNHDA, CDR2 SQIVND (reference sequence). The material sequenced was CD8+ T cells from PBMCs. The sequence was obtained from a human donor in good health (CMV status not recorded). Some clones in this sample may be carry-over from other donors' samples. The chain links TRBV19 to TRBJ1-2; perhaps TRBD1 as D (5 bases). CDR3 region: CASSNSAQGTF. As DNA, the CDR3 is TGTGCCAGTAGTAACTCGGCCCAGGGAACCTTC.